Listed below are T cell receptor beta chains from one sample, sequenced in a study of blood T cell repertoires in COVID-19. The table came from immunoSEQ multiplex PCR; TCRdb's copy has only in-frame clones and leaves some out. The repertoire holds about 210,000 clones, just under 85% seen once, with approximately 8% in the top ten. Sequenced: peripheral blood. All receptors come from a woman between 50 and 59 years old with active or convalescent COVID-19. The CDR3 runs from the conserved cysteine through the conserved F or W. The D gene is left open where the match is weak. Where a row states a size, it is once, few, many or the class of an expanded clone; other rows omit it.

J gene | D gene | V gene | clone size | CDR3 DNA | CDR3 protein
TRBJ1-1 | NA | TRBV11-2 | NA | TGTGCCAGCAGCAACACAGGGTATACTGAAGCTTTCTTT | CASSNTGYTEAFF
TRBJ2-3 | NA | TRBV6-4 | few | TGTGCCAGCAGTGACGCGGGGCCCACAGATACGCAGTATTTT | CASSDAGPTDTQYF
TRBJ1-4 | NA | TRBV28 | NA | TGTGCCAGCAGGCGGGCCAGCAAAAATGAAAAACTGTTTTTT | CASRRASKNEKLFF
TRBJ2-1 | TRBD2 | TRBV6-5 | NA | TGTGCCAGCAGTTACTCGTTCTGGGGGGGCTACAATGAGCAGTTCTTC | CASSYSFWGGYNEQFF
TRBJ2-1 | TRBD2 | TRBV4-2 | NA | TGTGCCAGCAGCCAAGATTCGGTTAGGGAGACTAGCGGGTTCAATGAGCAGTTCTTC | CASSQDSVRETSGFNEQFF
TRBJ1-5 | NA | TRBV2 | few | TGTGCCAGCAGTGAATTGGGCAGGGCAAGGCAGCCCCAGCATTTT | CASSELGRARQPQHF
TRBJ2-7 | TRBD2 | TRBV11-2 | once | TGTGCCAGCAGCTTAGACACGGGACTAGCGGTCATATACGAGCAGTACTTC | CASSLDTGLAVIYEQYF
TRBJ2-3 | TRBD2 | TRBV2 | NA | TGTGCCAGCAGTGAAACGGGACTAGCGCTCGGCACAGATACGCAGTATTTT | CASSETGLALGTDTQYF
TRBJ1-3 | TRBD1 | TRBV10-3 | once | TGTGCCATCAACAGGGGTAGCTCTGGAAACACCATATATTTT | CAINRGSSGNTIYF
TRBJ2-7 | TRBD1 | TRBV2 | NA | TGTGCCAGCAGGGACGGACAGGGGGTTGGATACGAGCAGTACTTC | CASRDGQGVGYEQYF
TRBJ1-1 | NA | TRBV2 | NA | TGTGCCAGCAGTATAAGGACGGGAGTCGAAGCTTTCTTT | CASSIRTGVEAFF
TRBJ1-2 | TRBD1 | TRBV7-9 | few | TGTGCCAGCAGCTTAAAAGGACAGGGAAACGGCTACACCTTC | CASSLKGQGNGYTF
TRBJ2-7 | TRBD2 | TRBV12-3/TRBV12-4 | NA | TGTGCCAGCGGGGGGGGCTACGAGCAGTACTTC | CASGGGYEQYF
TRBJ2-2 | TRBD2 | TRBV27 | NA | TGTGCCAGCAGTTTATCGACAAACCCGGGACTAGGGACTGGGGAGCTGTTTTTT | CASSLSTNPGLGTGELFF
TRBJ2-4 | TRBD2 | TRBV4-1 | NA | TGCGCCAGCAGCCCAGGTAGGGCGGGAGGGCTAGCCAAAAACATTCAGTACTTC | CASSPGRAGGLAKNIQYF
TRBJ2-3 | NA | TRBV7-9 | NA | TGTGCCAGCAGCCCCTCCCCCGGGGGAAGCACAGATACGCAGTATTTT | CASSPSPGGSTDTQYF
TRBJ1-4 | TRBD1 | TRBV27 | NA | TGTGCCAGCAGTGAGGGACAGTACAACGGCCATGAAAAACTGTTTTTT | CASSEGQYNGHEKLFF
TRBJ2-1 | TRBD2 | TRBV6-5 | NA | TGTGCCAGCACAAGTAGCGGGAGGTCCTACAATGAGCAGTTCTTC | CASTSSGRSYNEQFF
TRBJ1-6 | NA | TRBV5-1 | NA | TGCGCCAGCAGCTTGGGACAGAATAATAATTCACCCCTCCACTTT | CASSLGQNNNSPLHF
TRBJ1-2 | NA | TRBV11-2 | NA | TGTGCCAGCAGCTTAGATATCGGATATTGGGACTGGGGCGGCTACACCTTC | CASSLDIGYWDWGGYTF
TRBJ1-4 | NA | TRBV19 | NA | TGTGCCAGTAGTACCGACCGACTTAATGAAAAACTGTTTTTT | CASSTDRLNEKLFF
TRBJ1-2 | NA | TRBV28 | NA | TGTGCCAGCAGTTTGGAGCTCTATGGCTACACCTTC | CASSLELYGYTF
TRBJ2-2 | TRBD1 | TRBV5-1 | NA | TGCGCCAGCAGCGTGGACAGGGACACCGGGGAGCTGTTTTTT | CASSVDRDTGELFF
TRBJ2-7 | TRBD1 | TRBV4-1 | NA | TGCGCCAGCAGCCCCATCCCGGGACAGCTTGCCTACGAGCAGTACTTC | CASSPIPGQLAYEQYF
TRBJ1-4 | NA | TRBV5-6 | NA | TGTGCCAGCAGCTTGGTACAGGTAAAAGGGTTAAATGAAAAACTGTTTTTT | CASSLVQVKGLNEKLFF
TRBJ1-6 | NA | TRBV6-5 | NA | TGTGCCAGCAGTTACGCGGACAGCTCCTATAATTCACCCCTCCACTTT | CASSYADSSYNSPLHF
TRBJ2-1 | TRBD2 | TRBV15 | NA | TGTGCCACCAGCGGGGGACTATATGAGCAGTTCTTC | CATSGGLYEQFF
TRBJ2-2 | NA | TRBV7-8 | NA | TGTGCCAGCAGCCCGTCAGGACAGACTACCGGGGAGCTGTTTTTT | CASSPSGQTTGELFF
TRBJ1-2 | TRBD1 | TRBV5-1 | NA | TGCGCCAGCAGCTCTGACAGGGAGTTGGGGTATGGCTACACCTTC | CASSSDRELGYGYTF